The rows below give T cell receptor beta chains drawn from one sample of a study of blood T cell repertoires in COVID-19. Profiled with immunoSEQ multiplex PCR; TCRdb holds only in-frame clones, not every one. The sample contains around 250,000 clones, 85% to 90% of which appear only once. Specimen: PBMCs or T cells enriched from blood (not recorded which). The origin of the receptors is a woman in her fifties or sixties who had recovered from COVID-19. CDR3s include the opening cysteine and the closing phenylalanine or tryptophan. The order of the fields is D gene, J gene, clone size, V gene, CDR3 DNA, CDR3 protein. D genes are given only for firm matches. The size entry is marked missing in some rows and otherwise reads once, few, many or a size class.

d_call: TRBD1; j_call: TRBJ1-1; clone_size: .; v_call: TRBV7-2; cdr3_nt: TGTGCCAGCAGCTACCGACAGGGCACTGAAGCTTTCTTT; cdr3_aa: CASSYRQGTEAFF
d_call: .; j_call: TRBJ1-5; clone_size: few; v_call: TRBV28; cdr3_nt: TGTGCCAGCAGTTTCGGCGGATATAGCAATCAGCCCCAGCATTTT; cdr3_aa: CASSFGGYSNQPQHF
d_call: .; j_call: TRBJ2-2; clone_size: .; v_call: TRBV28; cdr3_nt: TGTGCCAGCAGTTTTTTATATAGCGGGGAGCTGTTTTTT; cdr3_aa: CASSFLYSGELFF
d_call: .; j_call: TRBJ1-1; clone_size: .; v_call: TRBV3-1/TRBV3-2; cdr3_nt: TGTGCCAGCAGCCAAGTTAAGGGAGGTTCTGAAGCTTTCTTT; cdr3_aa: CASSQVKGGSEAFF
d_call: .; j_call: TRBJ1-1; clone_size: once; v_call: TRBV7-9; cdr3_nt: TGTGCCAGCAGCTCCGTGGGGGGGGCCCAAGGAGCTTTCTTT; cdr3_aa: CASSSVGGAQGAFF
d_call: .; j_call: TRBJ1-5; clone_size: .; v_call: TRBV28; cdr3_nt: TGTGCCAGCAGTTTGAACCTAAATCAGCCCCAGCATTTT; cdr3_aa: CASSLNLNQPQHF
d_call: .; j_call: TRBJ2-2; clone_size: few; v_call: TRBV10-3; cdr3_nt: TGTGCCATCGAGCGGAGTCCTTCCACCGGGGAGCTGTTTTTT; cdr3_aa: CAIERSPSTGELFF
d_call: .; j_call: TRBJ1-3; clone_size: .; v_call: TRBV7-9; cdr3_nt: TGTGCCAGCAGCTTGGGGCCGCCCTCTGGAAACACCATATATTTT; cdr3_aa: CASSLGPPSGNTIYF
d_call: .; j_call: TRBJ1-2; clone_size: .; v_call: TRBV12-3/TRBV12-4; cdr3_nt: TGTGCCAGCAGTTTGACACAGTGGGGCTACACCTTC; cdr3_aa: CASSLTQWGYTF
d_call: .; j_call: TRBJ2-3; clone_size: .; v_call: TRBV2; cdr3_nt: TGTGCCAGCAGTGTAGCTTTCGGGACAAAGAGCACAGATACGCAGTATTTT; cdr3_aa: CASSVAFGTKSTDTQYF
d_call: .; j_call: TRBJ1-2; clone_size: .; v_call: TRBV10-1; cdr3_nt: TGCGCCAGCAGTGAATCACAGGACTATGGCTACACCTTC; cdr3_aa: CASSESQDYGYTF